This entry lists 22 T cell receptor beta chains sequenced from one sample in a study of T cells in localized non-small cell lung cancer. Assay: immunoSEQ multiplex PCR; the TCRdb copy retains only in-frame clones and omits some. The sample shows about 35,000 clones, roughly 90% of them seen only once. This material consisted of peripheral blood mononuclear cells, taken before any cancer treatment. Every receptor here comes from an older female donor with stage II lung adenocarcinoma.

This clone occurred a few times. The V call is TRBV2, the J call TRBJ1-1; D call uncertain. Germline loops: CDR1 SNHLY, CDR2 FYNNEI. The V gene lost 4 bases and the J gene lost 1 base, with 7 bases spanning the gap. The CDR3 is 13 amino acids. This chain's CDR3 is CASSVGGNTEAFF. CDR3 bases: TGTGCCAGCAGTGTCGGAGGGAACACTGAAGCTTTCTTT.

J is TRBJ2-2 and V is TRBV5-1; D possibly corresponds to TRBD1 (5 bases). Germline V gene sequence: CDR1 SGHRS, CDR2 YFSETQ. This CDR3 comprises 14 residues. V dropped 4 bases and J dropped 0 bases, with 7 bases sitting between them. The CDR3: CASSPTANTGELFF. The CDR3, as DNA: TGCGCCAGCAGCCCGACAGCGAACACCGGGGAGCTGTTTTTT.

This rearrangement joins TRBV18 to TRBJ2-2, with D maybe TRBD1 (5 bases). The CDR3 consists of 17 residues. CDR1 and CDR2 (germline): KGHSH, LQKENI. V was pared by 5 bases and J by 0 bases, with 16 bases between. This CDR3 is CASSTLSDRSNTGELFF. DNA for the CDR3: TGTGCCAGCTCAACTCTCAGTGACAGATCGAACACCGGGGAGCTGTTTTTT. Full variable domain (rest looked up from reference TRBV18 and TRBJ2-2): NAGVMQNPRHLVRRRGQEARLRCSPMKGHSHVYWYRQLPEEGLKFMVYLQKENIIDESGMPKERFSAEFPKEGPSILRIQQVVRGDSAAYFCASSTLSDRSNTGELFFGEGSRLTVL.

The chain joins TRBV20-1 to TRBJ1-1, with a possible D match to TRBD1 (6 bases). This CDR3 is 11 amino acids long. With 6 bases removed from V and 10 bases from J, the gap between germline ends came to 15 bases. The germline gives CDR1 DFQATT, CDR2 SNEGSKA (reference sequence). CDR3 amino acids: CSATITGRAFF. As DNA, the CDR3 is TGCAGTGCAACTATTACAGGGAGAGCTTTCTTT.

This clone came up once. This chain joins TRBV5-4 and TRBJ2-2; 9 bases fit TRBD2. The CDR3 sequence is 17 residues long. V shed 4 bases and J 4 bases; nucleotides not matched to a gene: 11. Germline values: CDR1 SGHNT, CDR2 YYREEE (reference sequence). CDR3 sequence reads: CASSQDPGLAVTGELFF. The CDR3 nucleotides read TGTGCCAGCAGCCAAGACCCGGGACTAGCCGTCACCGGGGAGCTGTTTTTT.

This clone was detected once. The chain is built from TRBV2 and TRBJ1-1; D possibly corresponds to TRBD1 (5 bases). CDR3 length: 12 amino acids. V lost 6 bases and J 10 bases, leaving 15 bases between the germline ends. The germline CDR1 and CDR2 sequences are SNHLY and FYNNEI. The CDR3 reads CASRAETEVAFF. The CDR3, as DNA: TGTGCCAGCAGAGCCGAGACAGAGGTAGCTTTCTTT.

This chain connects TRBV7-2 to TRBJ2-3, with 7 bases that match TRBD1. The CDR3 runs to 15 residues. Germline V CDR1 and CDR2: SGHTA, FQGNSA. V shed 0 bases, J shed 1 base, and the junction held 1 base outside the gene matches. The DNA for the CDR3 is TGTGCCAGCAGCTTAGCAGGACAGGGCACAGATACGCAGTATTTT. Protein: CASSLAGQGTDTQYF.

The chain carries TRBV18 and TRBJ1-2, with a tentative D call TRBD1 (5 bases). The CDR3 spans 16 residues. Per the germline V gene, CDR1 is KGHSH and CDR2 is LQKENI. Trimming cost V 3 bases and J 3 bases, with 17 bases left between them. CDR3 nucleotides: TGTGCCAGCTCACCTGGTCGGAGGGCGGGGGACTATGGCTACACCTTC. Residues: CASSPGRRAGDYGYTF.

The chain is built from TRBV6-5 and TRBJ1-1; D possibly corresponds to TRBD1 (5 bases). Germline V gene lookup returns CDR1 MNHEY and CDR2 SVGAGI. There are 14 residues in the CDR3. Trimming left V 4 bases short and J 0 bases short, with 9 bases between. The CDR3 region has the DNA TGTGCCAGCAGTTCGACAGTGATGAACACTGAAGCTTTCTTT. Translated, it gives CASSSTVMNTEAFF.

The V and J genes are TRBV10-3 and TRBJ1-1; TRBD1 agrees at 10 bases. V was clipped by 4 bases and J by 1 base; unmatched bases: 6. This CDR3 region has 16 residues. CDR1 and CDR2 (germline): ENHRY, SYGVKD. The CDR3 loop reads CAISAGGDRGNTEAFF. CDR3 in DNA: TGTGCCATCAGTGCCGGCGGGGACAGGGGGAACACTGAAGCTTTCTTT.

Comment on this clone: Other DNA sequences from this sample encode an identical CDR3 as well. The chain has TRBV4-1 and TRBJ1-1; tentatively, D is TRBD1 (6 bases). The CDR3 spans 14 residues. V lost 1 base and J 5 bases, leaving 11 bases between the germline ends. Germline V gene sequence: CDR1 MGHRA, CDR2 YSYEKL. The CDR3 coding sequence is TGCGCCAGCAGCCAAGGGCAGGGGAGGACTGAAGCTTTCTTT. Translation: CASSQGQGRTEAFF.

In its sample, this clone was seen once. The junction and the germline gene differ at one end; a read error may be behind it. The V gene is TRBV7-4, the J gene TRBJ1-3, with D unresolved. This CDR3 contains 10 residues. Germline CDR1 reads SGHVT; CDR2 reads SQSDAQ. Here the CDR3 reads CASSLTQRDF. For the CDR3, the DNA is TGTGCCAGCAGCTTAACACAGAGGGATTTT.

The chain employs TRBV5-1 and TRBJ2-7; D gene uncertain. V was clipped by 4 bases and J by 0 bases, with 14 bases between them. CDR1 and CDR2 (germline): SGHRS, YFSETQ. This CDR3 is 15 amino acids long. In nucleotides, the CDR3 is TGCGCCAGCAGCCAATTCAAGGGATACTCCTACGAGCAGTACTTC. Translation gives CASSQFKGYSYEQYF.

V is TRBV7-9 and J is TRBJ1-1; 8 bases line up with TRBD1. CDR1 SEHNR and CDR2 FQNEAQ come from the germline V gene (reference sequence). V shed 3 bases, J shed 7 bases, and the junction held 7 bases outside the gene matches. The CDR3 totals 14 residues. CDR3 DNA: TGTGCCAGCAGCTTCCACGACAGGGGTGGTGAAGCTTTCTTT. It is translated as CASSFHDRGGEAFF.

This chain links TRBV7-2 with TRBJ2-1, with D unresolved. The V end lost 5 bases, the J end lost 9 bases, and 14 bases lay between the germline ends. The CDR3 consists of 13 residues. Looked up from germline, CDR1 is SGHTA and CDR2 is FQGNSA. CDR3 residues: CASSTLGSGEQFF. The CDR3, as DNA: TGTGCCAGCAGCACCCTCGGATCGGGTGAGCAGTTCTTC.

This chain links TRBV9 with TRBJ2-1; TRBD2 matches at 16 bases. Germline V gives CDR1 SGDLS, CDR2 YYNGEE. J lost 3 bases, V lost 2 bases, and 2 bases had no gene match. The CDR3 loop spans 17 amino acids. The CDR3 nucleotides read TGTGCCAGCAGCGTGGGACTAGCGGGAGGGAACTACAATGAGCAGTTCTTC. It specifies CASSVGLAGGNYNEQFF. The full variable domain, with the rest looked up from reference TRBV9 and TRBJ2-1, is DSGVTQTPKHLITATGQRVTLRCSPRSGDLSVYWYQQSLDQGLQFLIQYYNGEERAKGNILERFSAQQFPDLHSELNLSSLELGDSALYFCASSVGLAGGNYNEQFFGPGTRLTVL.

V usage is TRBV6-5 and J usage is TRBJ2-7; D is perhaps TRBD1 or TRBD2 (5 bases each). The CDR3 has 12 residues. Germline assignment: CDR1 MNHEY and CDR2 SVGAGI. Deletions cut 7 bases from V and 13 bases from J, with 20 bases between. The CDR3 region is CASTSWGSPAYF. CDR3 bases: TGTGCCAGCACTTCTTGGGGGTCCCCTGCCTACTTC.

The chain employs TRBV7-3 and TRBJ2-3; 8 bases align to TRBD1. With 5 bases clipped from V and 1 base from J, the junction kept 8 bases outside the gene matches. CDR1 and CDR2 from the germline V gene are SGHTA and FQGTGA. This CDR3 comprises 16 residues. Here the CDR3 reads CASSLGDRGGTDTQYF. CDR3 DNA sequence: TGTGCCAGCAGCCTCGGTGACAGGGGTGGCACAGATACGCAGTATTTT.

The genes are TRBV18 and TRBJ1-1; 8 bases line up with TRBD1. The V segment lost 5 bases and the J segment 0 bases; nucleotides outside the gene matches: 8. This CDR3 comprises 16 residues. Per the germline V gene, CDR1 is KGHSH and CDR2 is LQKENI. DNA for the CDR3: TGTGCCAGCTCAACCACGGACAGGGACATGAACACTGAAGCTTTCTTT. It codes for CASSTTDRDMNTEAFF. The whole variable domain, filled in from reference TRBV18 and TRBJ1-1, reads NAGVMQNPRHLVRRRGQEARLRCSPMKGHSHVYWYRQLPEEGLKFMVYLQKENIIDESGMPKERFSAEFPKEGPSILRIQQVVRGDSAAYFCASSTTDRDMNTEAFFGQGTRLTVV.

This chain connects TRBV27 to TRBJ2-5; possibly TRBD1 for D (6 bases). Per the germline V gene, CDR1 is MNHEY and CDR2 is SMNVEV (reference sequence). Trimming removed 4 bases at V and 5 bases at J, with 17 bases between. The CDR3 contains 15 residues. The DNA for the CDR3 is TGTGCCAGCAGTTCCACCGGAAGGGGGTGGGAGACCCAGTACTTC. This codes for CASSSTGRGWETQYF.

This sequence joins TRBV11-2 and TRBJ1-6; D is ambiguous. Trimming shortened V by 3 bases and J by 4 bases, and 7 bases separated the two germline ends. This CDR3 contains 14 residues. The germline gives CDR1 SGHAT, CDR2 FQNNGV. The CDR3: CASSLTVYNSPLHF. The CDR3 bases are TGTGCCAGCAGCTTGACCGTGTATAATTCACCCCTCCACTTT.

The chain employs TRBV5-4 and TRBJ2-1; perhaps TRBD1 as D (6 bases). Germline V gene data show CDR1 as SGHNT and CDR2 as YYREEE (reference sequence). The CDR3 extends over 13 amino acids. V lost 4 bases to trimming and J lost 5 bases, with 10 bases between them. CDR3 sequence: CASSPQGNNEQFF. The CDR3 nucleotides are TGTGCCAGCAGCCCCCAGGGGAACAATGAGCAGTTCTTC.